A single T cell receptor (beta chain) is shown here with its context. Its specificity is unknown. This record comes from a study of T cell repertoires in cytomegalovirus infection. Study as a whole: Public TCR beta signatures were indicative of both CMV infection and a matching HLA type.

TCRdb fed the reads into MiXCR, producing one record per CDR3 protein. This repertoire shows about 920,000 distinct CDR3 sequences, approximately 33% found once; its top ten account for around an eighth. The germline V gene encodes CDR1 SGHVS and CDR2 FQNEAQ. With V trimmed by 5 bases and J by 8 bases, 15 bases remained unmatched. The CDR3 runs to 16 residues. General observations from the study: HLA-C-restricted TCR beta clonotypes specific for CMV led the ex vivo response.

The sample here was cultured CD8+ T cells from PBMCs, taken from culture after CMV antigen stimulation. The clonotype was recovered from a human donor in good health (CMV status not recorded). Some clones in this sample may be carry-over from other donors' samples. V usage is TRBV7-8 and J usage is TRBJ2-1, with 7 bases matching TRBD2. The CDR3 region has the DNA TGTGCCAGCAGCCCCAGGCAGCGGGGCTCGAGGGATGAGCAGTTCTTC. Its protein product is CASSPRQRGSRDEQFF.